One and the same sample provided the 21 T cell receptor beta chains below, sequenced in a study of Graves' ophthalmopathy and Graves' hyperthyroidism. RNA transcripts were the template, and TCR beta CDR3 regions were amplified from them. HTBI-primed RT-PCR formed the first round, and a multiplex PCR formed the second. MiXCR, applied by TCRdb to the multiplex PCR reads, yields one record per CDR3 protein. The sample carries a few hundred thousand distinct CDR3 sequences, around a fifth recorded once. The sample consisted of peripheral blood. The origin of the receptors is a woman aged 45-65 years with Graves' ophthalmopathy.

The genes are TRBV29-1 and TRBJ1-2; D unresolved. CDR1 and CDR2 (germline): SQVTM, ANQGSEA. The CDR3 runs to 12 residues. V dropped 7 bases and J dropped 3 bases, with 12 bases sitting between them. The CDR3 region is CSAWGKDYGYTF. CDR3 bases: TGCAGCGCCTGGGGAAAGGACTATGGCTACACCTTC.

CDR3 region: CAWNQGYEQYF. The CDR3 DNA is TGTGCCTGGAATCAGGGGTACGAGCAGTACTTC. V and J are TRBV30 and TRBJ2-7, with D maybe TRBD1 (6 bases). CDR1 is GTSNPN, CDR2 SVGIG, per germline (reference sequence). The length of the CDR3 is 11 residues. Trimming pared 4 bases from V and 4 bases from J, leaving 8 bases between.

There are many counts of this clonotype. The rearrangement joins TRBV12-3 or TRBV12-4 to TRBJ2-3; 8 positions agree with TRBD2. The V and J ends lost 7 bases and 7 bases, in that order; junction bases with no gene match: 13. CDR3 length equals 15 residues. Here the CDR3 reads CASTRRAGDMNTQYF. The CDR3 DNA reads as TGTGCCAGCACCCGCAGAGCGGGGGATATGAATACGCAGTATTTT.

This clonotype was recorded at least ten times. The genes are TRBV28 and TRBJ1-5; 7 bases agree with TRBD1. The CDR3 contains 15 residues. V lost 5 bases, J lost 4 bases, and 8 bases stayed unmatched. The germline V gene has CDR1 MDHEN and CDR2 SYDVKM. The CDR3: CASSKEGGVNQPQHF. The CDR3 nucleotides read TGTGCCAGCAGTAAAGAAGGGGGCGTAAATCAGCCCCAGCATTTT. Supplemented by reference TRBV28 and TRBJ1-5, the full variable domain reads DVKVTQSSRYLVKRTGEKVFLECVQDMDHENMFWYRQDPGLGLRLIYFSYDVKMKEKGDIPEGYSVSREKKERFSLILESASTNQTSMYLCASSKEGGVNQPQHFGDGTRLSIL.

This clonotype showed up many times. The rearrangement uses TRBV7-8 and TRBJ2-5, with TRBD2 identical over 7 bases. CDR1 and CDR2 (germline): SGHVS, FQNEAQ. Trimming removed 0 bases from V and 3 bases from J; junction bases left unmatched: 4. This CDR3 contains 15 residues. The CDR3 spells CASSLAGGREETQYF. As DNA, the CDR3 is TGTGCCAGCAGCTTAGCGGGAGGGCGGGAAGAGACCCAGTACTTC.

This clonotype was counted many times. The rearrangement joins TRBV7-2 to TRBJ2-7; no reliable D call. CDR1 and CDR2 (germline): SGHTA, FQGNSA. The CDR3 spans 12 residues. The V and J ends lost 6 bases and 2 bases respectively, with 8 bases between them. CDR3: CASRGSAYEQYF. Written as DNA, the CDR3 is TGTGCCAGCAGGGGTTCGGCCTACGAGCAGTACTTC.

The rearrangement joins TRBV6-5 to TRBJ2-7; tentatively, D is TRBD1 or TRBD2 (5 bases each). V was cut by 1 base and J by 0 bases, with 10 bases left in between. The germline gives CDR1 MNHEY, CDR2 SVGAGI. The CDR3 consists of 15 residues. CDR3 sequence: CASSYWGSSSYEQYF. In nucleotides, the CDR3 is TGTGCCAGCAGTTACTGGGGGTCTAGCTCCTACGAGCAGTACTTC.

The sample holds many counts of this clonotype. The chain's CDR3 is CSAPGVSDEQYF. CDR3 DNA: TGCAGTGCTCCGGGAGTATCCGACGAGCAGTACTTC. The chain has TRBV20-1 and TRBJ2-7, with D perhaps matching TRBD2 (6 bases). The CDR3 is 12 residues long. The V gene lost 5 bases and the J gene lost 5 bases, with 13 bases spanning the gap. In germline, CDR1 is DFQATT, CDR2 SNEGSKA (reference sequence).

This clonotype was seen ten or more times. V usage is TRBV5-6 and J usage is TRBJ2-7; tentative D call: TRBD2 (6 bases). Germline CDR1 SGHDT, CDR2 YYEEEE. With 6 bases removed from V and 2 bases from J, the gap between germline ends came to 15 bases. This CDR3 comprises 14 residues. The DNA for the CDR3 is TGTGCCAGCATACCTCGGGGGAAGACCTACGAGCAGTACTTC. This encodes CASIPRGKTYEQYF. Filled out from reference TRBV5-6 and TRBJ2-7, the complete variable domain reads DAGVTQSPTHLIKTRGQQVTLRCSPKSGHDTVSWYQQALGQGPQFIFQYYEEEERQRGNFPDRFSGHQFPNYSSELNVNALLLGDSALYLCASIPRGKTYEQYFGPGTRLTVT.

This chain joins TRBV19 and TRBJ1-5; 8 positions match TRBD1. CDR1 and CDR2 (germline): LNHDA, SQIVND (reference sequence). The CDR3 is made up of 14 amino acids. The V and J ends lost 3 bases and 5 bases, in that order; junction bases with no gene match: 3. CDR3 in amino acids: CASSIDRGDQPQHF. The DNA for the CDR3 is TGTGCCAGTAGTATCGACAGGGGTGATCAGCCCCAGCATTTT.

This clonotype was counted many times. The V gene is TRBV10-3, the J gene TRBJ2-2; 9 bases are shared with TRBD1. Per the germline V gene, CDR1 is ENHRY and CDR2 is SYGVKD. The CDR3 covers 14 residues. J lost 4 bases, V lost 10 bases, and 7 bases had no gene match. The CDR3 region is CATTGGAGTGELFF. Written as DNA, the CDR3 is TGTGCCACTACAGGGGGCGCGGGCACCGGGGAGCTGTTTTTT.

The chain employs TRBV6-5 and TRBJ2-2, with D uncertain. Deletions cut 2 bases from V and 2 bases from J, with 3 bases between. The CDR3 totals 13 residues. Germline V CDR1 and CDR2: MNHEY, SVGAGI. CDR3 amino acids: CASSYDNTGELFF. CDR3 in DNA: TGTGCCAGCAGTTACGACAACACCGGGGAGCTGTTTTTT.

This clonotype was recorded at least ten times. The V and J genes are TRBV6-1 and TRBJ2-7; TRBD1 might be the D (8 bases). CDR1 and CDR2 (germline): MNHNS, SASEGT. V was pared by 7 bases and J by 3 bases, with 16 bases between. The CDR3 is made up of 14 amino acids. CDR3 residues: CASMKAGQVYEQYF. The CDR3 coding sequence is TGTGCCAGCATGAAAGCGGGACAGGTCTACGAGCAGTACTTC.

This clonotype was seen ten or more times. This sequence joins TRBV7-8 and TRBJ2-5; a possible D gene is TRBD2 (6 bases). This CDR3 has 12 residues. Trimming removed 4 bases at V and 5 bases at J, with 8 bases between. Germline CDR1 is SGHVS and CDR2 is FQNEAQ. The CDR3 protein is CASSWGRETQYF. DNA for the CDR3: TGTGCCAGCAGCTGGGGGAGGGAGACCCAGTACTTC.

The CDR3 DNA sequence: TGTGCCAGCAACGAACTATACCTCTACGAGCAGTACTTC. It translates to CASNELYLYEQYF. The gene calls are TRBV6-1 and TRBJ2-7; no clear D. Germline V gives CDR1 MNHNS, CDR2 SASEGT. The CDR3 has 13 residues. V was pared by 7 bases and J by 3 bases, with 13 bases between.

This clonotype has just a few counts. This may come from a read error, since a much larger clone is one base off. The V and J genes are TRBV12-3 or TRBV12-4 and TRBJ1-2; TRBD1 matches at 10 bases. The CDR3 spans 15 residues. J gave up 3 bases and V 11 bases, and 12 bases lay outside the gene matches. For the CDR3, the DNA is TGTGCCGGCACCGAAGGAGGACAGGGGGACTATGGCTACACCTTC. Protein: CAGTEGGQGDYGYTF.

Notes on this clonotype: Germline and junction disagree at one end, which may indicate a read error. The gene calls are TRBV11-2 and TRBJ2-7, with 7 bases fitting TRBD2. The CDR3 extends over 15 amino acids. Germline loops: CDR1 SGHAT, CDR2 FQNNGV. The CDR3 DNA reads as TGTGCCAGCAGCTTAGATCCGACCTGGGAGGGAGAGCCGTACTTC. Translating it yields CASSLDPTWEGEPYF.

This clonotype was recorded a few times. The V call is TRBV6-1, the J call TRBJ2-5; 12 bases align to TRBD1. Trimming cost V 4 bases and J 2 bases; bases outside gene matches: 14. Germline loops: CDR1 MNHNS, CDR2 SASEGT. The length of the CDR3 is 19 residues. The CDR3 reads CASSAQPGTGGLGQETQYF. The CDR3 coding sequence is TGTGCCAGCAGTGCCCAACCCGGGACAGGGGGCTTGGGGCAAGAGACCCAGTACTTC.

This clonotype has ten or more counts. The chain combines TRBV18 with TRBJ2-5; no clear D gene. Trimming left V 2 bases short and J 1 base short, with 8 bases between. The V gene's germline CDR1 is KGHSH and CDR2 LQKENI. The CDR3 length is 14 residues. The CDR3 is CASSPYASQETQYF. CDR3 nucleotides: TGTGCCAGCTCACCATATGCCTCCCAAGAGACCCAGTACTTC.

This clonotype was found many times. The CDR3 spells CSAFSVTSGLQETQYF. CDR3 coding DNA: TGCAGTGCTTTCTCTGTTACTAGTGGGTTACAAGAGACCCAGTACTTC. This chain joins TRBV20-1 and TRBJ2-5, with D perhaps matching TRBD2 (5 bases). The CDR3 spans 16 residues. Trimming pared 5 bases from V and 2 bases from J, leaving 21 bases between. Germline values: CDR1 DFQATT, CDR2 SNEGSKA (reference sequence).

This clonotype was seen ten or more times. This chain links TRBV30 with TRBJ1-1, with no clear D. The CDR3 contains 13 residues. The V end lost 0 bases, the J end lost 1 base, and 6 bases lay between the germline ends. The germline V gene encodes CDR1 GTSNPN and CDR2 SVGIG (reference sequence). The CDR3 loop reads CAWSVQENTEAFF. Here the CDR3 DNA reads TGTGCCTGGAGTGTACAAGAGAACACTGAAGCTTTCTTT.